The TCR beta chain described here comes from a study of blood T cells in healthy people across ages. In the study overall: With template switching, about one barcoded beta molecule was captured per two T cells. Study outcomes and limitations: Naive CD4+ cell counts and diversity both ran higher in long-lived than in aged donors.

A second PCR, run for roughly 6 to 11 cycles, used a sample-barcoded 5' primer plus a J-beta primer mix. Each CDR3 protein is one row after TCRdb ran MiXCR on the 5' RACE reads. The table includes about 1.4 million distinct CDR3 sequences, around 59% detected once. Staff drew 9 to 10 milliliters of peripheral blood from each donor. Trimming left V 4 bases short and J 0 bases short, with 3 bases between. This CDR3 has 12 amino acids. Germline CDR1 is MGHDK and CDR2 is SYGVNS. Of note for this clonotype: Its antigen is still unknown.

The specimen sequenced was blood. V usage is TRBV25-1 and J usage is TRBJ1-2; unclear D gene. This sequence was found in a man aged 18 to 29 in good health. The CDR3: CASSAPNYGYTF. CDR3 nucleotides: TGTGCCAGCAGTGCTCCTAACTATGGCTACACCTTC.